A few counts support the clone carrying this T cell receptor (beta chain). Documented time point: patch test 3, about 24 weeks after DPC sensitization. Specified treatment: therapeutic diphenylcyclopropenone sensitization with weekly scalp DPC. Deletions cut 1 base from V and 1 base from J, with 5 bases between. The CDR3 covers 12 residues. Germline V gene lookup returns CDR1 SQVTM and CDR2 ANQGSEA. As the library was built, unique molecular identifiers were attached to individual cDNA molecules. One entry per CDR3 protein results from TCRdb running MiXCR on the RACE reads. This sample has tens of thousands of distinct CDR3 sequences, with 10% to 15% found just once. The data originate from a study of human T cells and chemical hapten exposure. As for the study in general: Small differences in pooled library volume mainly drove the variation in TCR yields per sample.

The sample in question was whole blood, obtained in connection with sensitization to the hapten diphenylcyclopropenone (DPC). The chain has TRBV29-1 and TRBJ2-7; D gene uncertain. The receptor comes from a woman aged 45-65 years with alopecia areata. Some clones in this sample may be carry-over from other donors' samples. CDR3 nucleotide sequence: TGCAGCGTTGAAGGGCAGTCCTACGAGCAGTACTTC. Its translation is CSVEGQSYEQYF.